The clone carrying this T cell receptor (beta chain) has just a few counts. Its antigen remains unknown. The germline V and J ends were trimmed by 6 bases and 5 bases, with 14 bases remaining between them. Per the germline V gene, CDR1 is SNHLY and CDR2 is FYNNEI. There are 14 residues in the CDR3. The data belong to a study of cytomegalovirus exposure and HLA in healthy donors. The wider study: In an early release, HLA-typed donors contributed approximately 80 million unique TCR sequences.

Study observations and caveats: The likely explanation for a cluster of highly shared sequence variants was sequencing artifact. The study listed about 150 cytomegalovirus-associated TCR beta chains.

Vbeta (60) and Jbeta (13) primers were used in the PCR. Generated by immunoSEQ multiplex PCR, the TCRdb table keeps only in-frame clones and is missing some. The sample holds roughly 77,000 clones; 60% to 80% are singletons and the top ten take about an eighth. Sequencing used PBMCs. V usage is TRBV2 and J usage is TRBJ1-5, with D tentatively TRBD1 (6 bases). The receptor's source is a woman aged 40 to 55 in good health and CMV-seropositive. In DNA, the CDR3 is TGTGCCAGCAGAGCGGGACAACCCCATCAGCCCCAGCATTTT. It codes for CASRAGQPHQPQHF.